This entry features one T cell receptor beta chain sequence. The antigen is undetermined. Germline CDR1 MGHDK, CDR2 SYGVNS. The CDR3 is made up of 16 amino acids. This sample was taken from a study of monozygotic twins with inflammatory bowel disease. Overall study results and limits: Different subtypes (of T cells) could not be told apart from one another.

One entry per CDR3 protein, without DNA, is what TCRdb gives after re-calling the 5' RACE reads. This repertoire includes roughly 200,000 distinct CDR3 sequences. The rearrangement links TRBV25-1 to TRBJ1-5; TCRdb outputs TRBD1, but without DNA this stays unchecked. The sequencing input was blood. The clonotype originates from a human donor with ulcerative colitis or Crohn's disease, or a healthy co-twin of an affected twin (not recorded which). The CDR3 reads CASSEPPGVSNQPQHF.